This TCR beta chain was profiled in a study of shared clonotypes between healthy human individuals. Study information: CD8 memory received one plate per donor, CD8 naive two, CD4 memory three and CD4 naive three. Study-level results: Since donors were few, the genetic and exposure-history diversity represented was limited.

CD45RO-negative, CCR7-selected cells formed the naive CD8 fraction, which excluded terminally differentiated effector memory CD45RA+ cells. Every contributor of samples was a Caucasian grown-up residing in Nashville, Tennessee. This clone was detected once. Its specificity is not known. Template for every sorted-subset replicate PCR totaled approximately 200 ng DNA, tens of thousands of T cell genomes. Profiled with immunoSEQ multiplex PCR; TCRdb holds only in-frame clones, not every one. The data contain roughly 2,000,000 clones, 93% of them seen just once; the ten biggest clones take up approximately 1.7%. Specimen: naive CD8+ T cells from PBMCs. The origin of this receptor is a man aged 18 to 30 in good health. Some clones in this sample may be carry-over from other donors' samples.

The CDR3 DNA is TGTGCCAGTAGTATAGCAGGAAGCAATGGCTACACCTTC. Protein: CASSIAGSNGYTF. This chain connects TRBV19 to TRBJ1-2; no firm D call. The length of the CDR3 is 13 residues. Germline loops: CDR1 LNHDA, CDR2 SQIVND (reference sequence). Trimming stripped 1 base from V and 6 bases from J, with 9 bases between.